These 24 T cell receptor beta chains originate from one sample sequenced in a study of T cell repertoires in cytomegalovirus infection. MiXCR was run by TCRdb on the reads, yielding one entry per CDR3 protein. Among around 500,000 distinct CDR3 sequences listed, about 39% were seen once. No antigens are known for them. The sequences come from cultured PBMCs, collected from culture after CMV antigen stimulation. These receptors came from a human donor in good health (CMV status not recorded). Some clones in this sample may be carry-over from other donors' samples.

Only a few counts were recorded for this clonotype. This chain joins TRBV7-9 and TRBJ1-1, with 7 bases aligning to TRBD1. The V gene's germline CDR1 is SEHNR and CDR2 FQNEAQ (reference sequence). Trimming cost V 5 bases and J 7 bases; bases outside gene matches: 13. This CDR3 has 15 amino acids. The CDR3 sequence is CASSDTHRGGDEAFF. The CDR3 DNA sequence: TGTGCCAGCAGCGATACCCACAGGGGAGGGGATGAAGCTTTCTTT.

CDR3 nucleotides: TGTGCCAGTAGTGCAGGACAGGTGAGGGCGGCTGGCTACACCTTC. This translates into CASSAGQVRAAGYTF. This sequence joins TRBV19 and TRBJ1-2; TRBD1 matches 7 bases. The V segment lost 5 bases and the J segment 7 bases; nucleotides outside the gene matches: 13. Per germline, CDR1 LNHDA and CDR2 SQIVND (reference sequence). The CDR3 consists of 15 residues.

This clonotype was seen only a few times. V gene TRBV6-1 combines with J gene TRBJ2-7; TRBD1 aligns across 8 bases. J lost 3 bases, V lost 4 bases, and 5 bases had no gene match. Germline V gene sequence: CDR1 MNHNS, CDR2 SASEGT. The CDR3 is 14 residues long. The CDR3 coding sequence is TGTGCCAGCAGTGCGGAGGACAGGGTCTACGAGCAGTACTTC. As protein: CASSAEDRVYEQYF.

This clonotype has more than one count but fewer than ten. The chain recombines TRBV12-3 or TRBV12-4 with TRBJ2-7; the D is unclear. Trimming took off 6 bases at V and 4 bases at J, with 10 bases between the two ends. The CDR3 runs to 12 residues. CDR3 coding DNA: TGTGCCAGCAGGCGCACAAGTTACGAGCAGTACTTC. This encodes CASRRTSYEQYF.

The CDR3, as DNA: TGTGCCAGCAGCTTCGGGACCGAGGGGGGTGGCTACACCTTC. This codes for CASSFGTEGGGYTF. The rearrangement uses TRBV7-2 and TRBJ1-2; D may be TRBD1 (6 bases). V was shortened by 3 bases and J by 7 bases, with 15 bases between the two germline ends. This CDR3 is built from 14 residues. Germline lookup yields CDR1 SGHTA and CDR2 FQGNSA.

Remarks on this clonotype: A much larger clone lies a single base off, so this may be a read error. This chain joins TRBV7-9 and TRBJ2-5; 13 bases agree with TRBD2. Germline CDR1 is SEHNR and CDR2 is FQNEAQ (reference sequence). Losses at the gene ends were 8 bases for V and 5 bases for J; bases not matched to a gene: 11. There are 16 residues in the CDR3. The CDR3: CASGRRPTSGGETQYF. The DNA for the CDR3 is TGTGCCAGCGGCCGACGCCCGACTAGCGGGGGGGAGACCCAGTACTTC.

The V call is TRBV7-4, the J call TRBJ1-6; no definite D call. The germline V gene has CDR1 SGHVT and CDR2 SQSDAQ. CDR3 length equals 14 residues. The germline V and J ends were trimmed by 5 bases and 8 bases, with 13 bases remaining between them. The CDR3 sequence is CASSPPRGHSPLHF. In DNA, the CDR3 is TGTGCCAGCAGCCCACCCCGGGGTCATTCACCCCTCCACTTT.

The chain combines TRBV2 with TRBJ2-5; D gene ambiguous. The germline V gene encodes CDR1 SNHLY and CDR2 FYNNEI. V lost 10 bases and J 5 bases, leaving 11 bases between the germline ends. CDR3 length: 11 residues. The CDR3 sequence: CAILGSETQYF. The CDR3 nucleotides are TGTGCCATCCTGGGCAGCGAGACCCAGTACTTC.

The chain is built from TRBV20-1 and TRBJ2-7, with D hard to call. CDR3 length: 14 residues. V was cut by 2 bases and J by 7 bases, with 18 bases left in between. Per germline, CDR1 DFQATT and CDR2 SNEGSKA (reference sequence). The CDR3 nucleotides are TGCAGTGCTAGATCCCCCGGGCCAAACGGAGAGCAGTACTTC. The encoded protein is CSARSPGPNGEQYF.

V and J are TRBV7-3 and TRBJ2-3, with D perhaps being TRBD1 or TRBD2 (5 bases each). Germline CDR1 and CDR2: SGHTA and FQGTGA. This CDR3 is built from 16 residues. V dropped 2 bases and J dropped 2 bases, with 14 bases sitting between them. CDR3 sequence reads: CASSLAMGEHTDTQYF. In DNA, the CDR3 is TGTGCCAGCAGCTTAGCCATGGGGGAGCACACAGATACGCAGTATTTT.

This clonotype came up many times. This sequence joins TRBV7-2 and TRBJ1-1; tentatively, D is TRBD1 (5 bases). The CDR3 has 14 amino acids. The V end lost 5 bases, the J end lost 5 bases, and 15 bases lay between the germline ends. Germline V lookup: CDR1 SGHTA, CDR2 FQGNSA. DNA for the CDR3: TGTGCCAGCAGCCTCGGGGGGGGTTGGACTGAAGCTTTCTTT. The encoded protein is CASSLGGGWTEAFF.

The chain recombines TRBV7-7 with TRBJ2-3; a possible D gene is TRBD1 (5 bases). The CDR3 sequence is 13 residues long. Trimming removed 5 bases at V and 5 bases at J, with 11 bases between. In germline, CDR1 is SSHAT, CDR2 FNYEAQ (reference sequence). The CDR3 spells CASSQRQRDTQYF. The CDR3 region has the DNA TGTGCCAGCAGCCAGAGACAGAGAGATACGCAGTATTTT.

The CDR3 region is CATSRSNYPHTQYF. The CDR3 DNA is TGTGCCACCAGCAGGTCGAATTACCCGCATACGCAGTATTTT. V is TRBV15 and J is TRBJ2-3; no reliable D call. Trimming left V 3 bases short and J 7 bases short, with 14 bases between. Germline loops: CDR1 LNHNV, CDR2 YYDKDF (reference sequence). This CDR3 region has 14 residues.

This clonotype was observed a handful of times. V and J are TRBV7-2 and TRBJ2-7, with D maybe TRBD1 (5 bases). CDR1 is SGHTA and CDR2 is FQGNSA in the germline V gene. This CDR3 is 14 amino acids long. The V end lost 5 bases, the J end lost 3 bases, and 14 bases lay between the germline ends. The CDR3: CASSPGPKYYEQYF. DNA for the CDR3: TGTGCCAGCAGCCCAGGGCCGAAATACTACGAGCAGTACTTC.

This clonotype has a count of ten or more. The chain links TRBV12-3 or TRBV12-4 to TRBJ2-3; 9 bases agree with TRBD2. This CDR3 has 15 amino acids. Trimming removed 3 bases from V and 3 bases from J; junction bases left unmatched: 4. CDR3 in DNA: TGTGCCAGCAGTTTGGGCGGGGGGGCAACAGATACGCAGTATTTT. It codes for CASSLGGGATDTQYF.

The genes are TRBV7-2 and TRBJ1-3; unclear D gene. This CDR3 region has 17 residues. V lost 1 base, J lost 0 bases, and 13 bases lay in between. Looked up from germline, CDR1 is SGHTA and CDR2 is FQGNSA. As DNA, the CDR3 is TGTGCCAGCAGCTTAGTAGGCAGGAGCCTCTCTGGAAACACCATATATTTT. This translates into CASSLVGRSLSGNTIYF.

J is TRBJ2-5 and V is TRBV12-3 or TRBV12-4; D might be TRBD2 (7 bases). This CDR3 contains 15 residues. Deletions cut 4 bases from V and 5 bases from J, with 17 bases between. DNA for the CDR3: TGTGCCAGCAGTTCGAGCGGGGAAGGGGGGGAGACCCAGTACTTC. It codes for CASSSSGEGGETQYF.

The gene calls are TRBV7-2 and TRBJ2-5; 9 bases agree with TRBD1. The CDR3 consists of 15 residues. Germline CDR1 and CDR2: SGHTA and FQGNSA. The V gene end was trimmed by 0 bases and the J gene end by 10 bases; junction bases not matched to a gene: 9. The chain's CDR3 is CASSLAEGQGGSQYF. DNA of the CDR3: TGTGCCAGCAGCTTAGCGGAGGGACAGGGAGGTAGCCAGTACTTC.

This clonotype was seen a few times. J is TRBJ2-1 and V is TRBV19; TRBD2 agrees at 8 bases. The germline V gene encodes CDR1 LNHDA and CDR2 SQIVND (reference sequence). V lost 8 bases and J lost 7; bases outside the gene matches: 10. The length of the CDR3 is 14 residues. This chain's CDR3 is CASGRGGRSNEQFF. In nucleotides, the CDR3 is TGTGCCAGTGGCCGGGGGGGGCGCAGTAATGAGCAGTTCTTC.

This clonotype was recorded a few times. The chain is built from TRBV4-3 and TRBJ2-7; 8 nucleotides agree with TRBD1. V was pared by 5 bases and J by 4 bases, with 19 bases of the junction left unmatched. Germline CDR1 reads LGHNA; CDR2 reads YSLEER. This CDR3 spans 18 amino acids. CDR3 bases: TGCGCCAGCAGCAACGGAATTACAGGGGGGTCGGAATCTTACGAGCAGTACTTC. Amino acids: CASSNGITGGSESYEQYF.

The chain has TRBV4-1 and TRBJ2-7; 10 positions agree with TRBD1. V was pared by 3 bases and J by 4 bases, with 6 bases of the junction left unmatched. Germline V gives CDR1 MGHRA, CDR2 YSYEKL. The CDR3 runs to 15 residues. This CDR3 is CASSQAPDRGYEQYF. As DNA, the CDR3 is TGCGCCAGCAGCCAGGCCCCGGACAGGGGGTACGAGCAGTACTTC.

A word on this clonotype: One base away lies a much larger clone, so this may be a sequencing read error. The chain links TRBV7-2 to TRBJ2-1; no clear D gene. CDR3 length: 13 residues. The germline CDR1 and CDR2 sequences are SGHTA and FQGNSA. As DNA, the CDR3 is TGTGCCAGCAGCCGAAGCTCCTACAATGAGCAGTCCTTC. This codes for CASSRSSYNEQSF.

The genes are TRBV11-2 and TRBJ2-3, with TRBD2 as a possible D gene (5 bases). The germline V and J ends were trimmed by 0 bases and 3 bases, with 10 bases remaining between them. CDR1 and CDR2 from the germline V gene are SGHAT and FQNNGV. This CDR3 is 15 amino acids long. In DNA, the CDR3 is TGTGCCAGCAGCTTAGAGGGGAGAGAGACAGATACGCAGTATTTT. Its translation is CASSLEGRETDTQYF.

The J gene is TRBJ1-5, the V gene TRBV19; D not resolved. There are 14 residues in the CDR3. Germline V gene lookup returns CDR1 LNHDA and CDR2 SQIVND (reference sequence). Deletions cut 7 bases from V and 1 base from J, with 11 bases between. The CDR3 loop reads CASTNLGSNQPQHF. The CDR3 bases are TGTGCCAGTACTAATTTGGGGAGCAATCAGCCCCAGCATTTT.